Listed below are T cell receptor beta chains from one sample, sequenced in a study of beta chain features in type 1 diabetes. Profiled with immunoSEQ multiplex PCR; TCRdb holds only in-frame clones, not every one. The table lists 300,000 to 400,000 clones, about 13% of them singletons. Sequencing used naive CD4+ T cells from blood. These receptors originate from a young woman with type 1 diabetes. Both conserved end residues are part of each CDR3. D genes are given only for firm matches. Clone size is given for some rows only: seen once, a few or many times, or a class if the clone is expanded.

j_gene,v_gene,abundance,d_gene,CDR3nt,CDR3aa
TRBJ1-2,TRBV29-1,NA,NA,TGCAGCGTTGCCCAGGGGAGAGGGATCTTC,CSVAQGRGIF
TRBJ2-3,TRBV7-2,NA,NA,TGTGCCAGCAGCTCATACAGCCCCACAGATACGCAGTATTTT,CASSSYSPTDTQYF
TRBJ1-2,TRBV28,few,TRBD1,TGTGCCAGCAGTTCCAGGGGGCGGGATGGCTACACCTTC,CASSSRGRDGYTF
TRBJ1-1,TRBV9,NA,NA,TGTGCACAAAACACTGAAGCTTTCTTT,CAQNTEAFF
TRBJ2-1,TRBV7-3,few,TRBD1,TGTGCCAGCAGCTCCCGGGACAGCTCCTACAATGAGCAGTTCTTC,CASSSRDSSYNEQFF
TRBJ2-2,TRBV7-2,few,TRBD2,TGTGCCAGCCGTCGGACTAGCGGGAGTACCGGGGAGCTGTTTTTT,CASRRTSGSTGELFF
TRBJ2-3,TRBV28,NA,NA,TGTGCCAGCAATACTCCGGGGTCAGATACGCAGTATTTT,CASNTPGSDTQYF
TRBJ2-2,TRBV25-1,few,NA,TGTGCCAGCAGAGACAGTCCCGCGAACACCGGGGAGCTGTTTTTT,CASRDSPANTGELFF
TRBJ1-1,TRBV4-3,few,TRBD1,TGCGCCAGCAGCCAAGTGTTGGGACAGGGGGCTACGGGTACTGAAGCTTTCTTT,CASSQVLGQGATGTEAFF
TRBJ1-1,TRBV29-1,few,NA,TGCAGCGTAGAGCAACGGGAGCTCACTGAAGCTTTCTTT,CSVEQRELTEAFF
TRBJ2-5,TRBV19,NA,NA,TGTGCCAGTAGAGGGGACCAAGAGACCCAGTACTTC,CASRGDQETQYF
TRBJ2-4,TRBV5-4,NA,TRBD2,TGTGCCAGCAGCCAGGGAGCGGCCCGGGGGGGCAAAAACATTCAGTACTTC,CASSQGAARGGKNIQYF
TRBJ2-1,TRBV30,few,TRBD2,TGTGCCTGGGCTCTAGCGGGCAGAAACTACAATGAGCAGTTCTTC,CAWALAGRNYNEQFF
TRBJ1-5,TRBV7-9,few,TRBD1,TGTGCCAGCAGCTTAGGGACACAGGGGAATCAGCCCCAGCATTTT,CASSLGTQGNQPQHF
TRBJ1-4,TRBV7-9,NA,TRBD1,TGTGCCAGCAGCTCCGGACAGGGATTTGAAAAACTGTTTTTT,CASSSGQGFEKLFF
TRBJ1-5,TRBV30,NA,NA,TGTGCCTGGAGTCGCACAGGGTACAGCAATCAGCCCCAGCATTTT,CAWSRTGYSNQPQHF
TRBJ2-7,TRBV30,NA,TRBD1,TGTGCCTGGACGCCGGACAGGTCCCGCTCCAGGGGCGAGCAGTACTTC,CAWTPDRSRSRGEQYF
TRBJ2-4,TRBV4-1,NA,TRBD2,TGCGCCAGCAGCCAAGCCCAGCGGGGGCTGAAAAACATTCAGTACTTC,CASSQAQRGLKNIQYF
TRBJ1-1,TRBV19,NA,TRBD1,TGTGCCAGTAATCGACAGGGCTCTCAGGCTGAAGCTTTCTTT,CASNRQGSQAEAFF
TRBJ2-1,TRBV15,NA,TRBD2,TGTGCCACCAGCAGAGACCGGGGGGGGAATGAGCAGTTCTTC,CATSRDRGGNEQFF
TRBJ2-1,TRBV5-1,NA,NA,TGCGCCAGCACGGTCAGGGACAATGAGCAGTTCTTC,CASTVRDNEQFF
TRBJ2-2,TRBV5-4,NA,TRBD1,TGTGCCAGCAGCTTATTGGGACAGGGGATCGCCGGGGAGCTGTTTTTT,CASSLLGQGIAGELFF
TRBJ1-2,TRBV18,NA,TRBD1,TGTGCCAGCTCGGAGCTGGGACAGGGCTCCGGTGGCTACACCTTC,CASSELGQGSGGYTF
TRBJ1-2,TRBV29-1,few,NA,TGCAGCGTTGTAGGAGGGGCCGGAGGGGACCGTGACTATGGCTACACCTTC,CSVVGGAGGDRDYGYTF
TRBJ2-2,TRBV28,NA,TRBD2,TGTGCCAGCAGTTTGATTGGCGGGAGAGTAGTCGGGGAGCTGTTTTTT,CASSLIGGRVVGELFF
TRBJ1-2,TRBV18,few,NA,TGTGCCAGCTCCCGCGACGGGAACTATGGCTACACCTTC,CASSRDGNYGYTF
TRBJ1-5,TRBV5-4,few,NA,TGTGCCAGCAGCTTGTCAGGGGGCAATCAGCCCCAGCATTTT,CASSLSGGNQPQHF
TRBJ2-1,TRBV19,few,TRBD2,TGTGCCAGTAGTACCGGGACTAGCGCCTACAATGAGCAGTTCTTC,CASSTGTSAYNEQFF
TRBJ1-3,TRBV6-1,few,TRBD1,TGTGCCAGCAGTGATCTGGACAGGTCCTCTGGAAACACCATATATTTT,CASSDLDRSSGNTIYF
TRBJ2-6,TRBV18,NA,TRBD1,TGTGCCAGCTCTCGGACAGGGTTAGAGGGGGCCAACGTCCTGACTTTC,CASSRTGLEGANVLTF
TRBJ1-2,TRBV6-5,NA,TRBD1,TGTGCCAGCAGTTACTCCGGGACAGGTGGGGGCTACACCTTC,CASSYSGTGGGYTF
TRBJ1-5,TRBV7-9,few,NA,TGTGCCAGCAGCCGCGGCACAGGGAGACAGCCCCAGCATTTT,CASSRGTGRQPQHF
TRBJ2-1,TRBV7-2,few,TRBD2,TGTGCCAGCAGCTACCGACTAGCGGGAGGGCCCCATGAGCAGTTCTTC,CASSYRLAGGPHEQFF
TRBJ1-1,TRBV5-1,NA,NA,TGCGCCAGCAGCTTGGCGACAGACCGAACTGAAGCTTTCTTT,CASSLATDRTEAFF
TRBJ1-2,TRBV4-1,NA,NA,TGCGCCAGCAGCCAGACAGGTCTATGGCTACAGGGTTTC,CASSQTGLWLQGF
TRBJ2-2,TRBV19,NA,NA,TGTGCCAGTAGTTTGGCGGACTCCTTGCGCACCGGGGAGCTGTTTTTT,CASSLADSLRTGELFF
TRBJ2-7,TRBV28,NA,TRBD2,TGTGCCAGCAGTTTAAGTTCTCCGGGACTAGCGGGAGCTGAGCAGTACTTC,CASSLSSPGLAGAEQYF
TRBJ1-5,TRBV7-8,few,NA,TGTGCCAGCAGCCTTCCCAATCAGCCCCAGCATTTT,CASSLPNQPQHF
TRBJ2-1,TRBV6-6,NA,NA,TGTGCCAGCAGTCACACCCCGAATGAGCAGTTCTTC,CASSHTPNEQFF
TRBJ2-6,TRBV19,NA,TRBD1,TGTGCCAGTAGTGCGCCTCAGGGGGCTGGGGCCAACGTCCTGACTTTC,CASSAPQGAGANVLTF
TRBJ2-3,TRBV13,few,NA,TGTGCCAGCAGCTTAGTCTGGCGGGACACAGATACGCAGTATTTT,CASSLVWRDTDTQYF
TRBJ1-2,TRBV29-1,few,NA,TGCAGCGTTGAAGACGGTGCCTTC,CSVEDGAF
TRBJ1-2,TRBV30,few,NA,TGTGCCTGGAGTGGAAACAGCCTAATCTACACCTTC,CAWSGNSLIYTF
TRBJ2-3,TRBV7-9,NA,TRBD2,TGTGCCAGCAGCTTAGGGCTAGCGGACCACACAGATACGCAGTATTTT,CASSLGLADHTDTQYF
TRBJ1-5,TRBV18,NA,TRBD1,TGTGCCAGCTCACCGATTGGACAGGTTGCCAGCAATCAGCCCCAGCATTTT,CASSPIGQVASNQPQHF
TRBJ1-1,TRBV21-1,NA,NA,TGTGCCAGCAGCAAAGTGCAGGGGAAAGCTTTCTTT,CASSKVQGKAFF
TRBJ1-5,TRBV15,NA,NA,TGTGCCACCAGCAGAGGGGGCGAGGGGGGCAATCAGCCCCAGCATTTT,CATSRGGEGGNQPQHF
TRBJ1-5,TRBV4-3,many,NA,TGCGCCAGCAGCCAAGATGCGCCGGGGGAACAGCCCCAGCATTTT,CASSQDAPGEQPQHF
TRBJ1-1,TRBV28,few,TRBD1,TGTGCCAGCACTTCCTCCGGGACAGGGAAGACTGAAGCTTTCTTT,CASTSSGTGKTEAFF
TRBJ2-1,TRBV5-4,NA,NA,TGTGCCAGCAGCCACCAGGGGAATGAGCAGTTCTTC,CASSHQGNEQFF
TRBJ2-5,TRBV2,NA,NA,TGTGCCAGCAGTGTTTCGGGTCAGCAAGAGACCCAGTACTTC,CASSVSGQQETQYF
TRBJ2-1,TRBV30,NA,NA,TGTGCCTGGACCCAGGGCTACTCCTACAATGAGCAGTTCTTC,CAWTQGYSYNEQFF
TRBJ1-4,TRBV7-2,NA,NA,TGTGCCAGCAGCCCCGGGGGATTTGATGAAAAACTGTTTTTT,CASSPGGFDEKLFF
TRBJ1-5,TRBV30,NA,NA,TGTGCCTGGAGTGTTTACTGGGCCCCTCAGCCCCAGCATTTT,CAWSVYWAPQPQHF
TRBJ1-4,TRBV29-1,NA,TRBD1,TGCAGCGTTGCGGTCAGGGGGCACGAAAAACTGTTTTTT,CSVAVRGHEKLFF
TRBJ2-2,TRBV5-1,few,TRBD2,TGCGCCAGCAGCTTGACGGGAGCGGGAACCGGGGAGCTGTTTTTT,CASSLTGAGTGELFF
TRBJ2-2,TRBV2,NA,TRBD2,TGTGCCAGCAGTGACTGGGCTAGCGGGAGCACCGGGGAGCTGTTTTTT,CASSDWASGSTGELFF
TRBJ1-1,TRBV5-4,few,NA,TGTGCCAGCAGCTTAGCAGGGCGGCAGACTGAAGCTTTCTTT,CASSLAGRQTEAFF
TRBJ2-3,TRBV5-6,few,NA,TGTGCCAGCAGCTTCCAGGGCCCAGATACGCAGTATTTT,CASSFQGPDTQYF